The 3 T cell receptor beta chains below were found in one sample sequenced in a study of T-cell reconstitution after alpha-beta-depleted transplantation in children. Construction of the TCRbeta library involved unique molecular identifiers. TCRdb passed the PCR reads through MiXCR, listing each CDR3 protein once. Of some 390,000 distinct CDR3 sequences in the sample, approximately 20% were seen once. The sample in question was PBMCs from the stem cell graft donor, obtained from the stem cell graft. The origin of the receptors is a human donor who donated a stem cell graft to a child with acute myeloid leukemia.

This clonotype appeared many times. The chain joins TRBV20-1 to TRBJ2-2, with 10 bases lining up with TRBD2. The junction had 6 bases not matched to a gene; V was cut back by 5 bases and J by 0 bases. Germline V CDR1 and CDR2: DFQATT, SNEGSKA (reference sequence). The CDR3 contains 16 residues. The DNA of the CDR3 is TGCAGTGCTCGCCGTAGCGGGAGGCCGAACACCGGGGAGCTGTTTTTT. Translating it yields CSARRSGRPNTGELFF.

The rearrangement joins TRBV11-2 to TRBJ2-2; D not certain. Per the germline V gene, CDR1 is SGHAT and CDR2 is FQNNGV. Trimming took 4 bases from V and 2 from J, leaving 11 bases between them. This CDR3 has 15 amino acids. DNA of the CDR3: TGTGCCAGCAGCTGGGGTCTCAGAAACACCGGGGAGCTGTTTTTT. Amino acids: CASSWGLRNTGELFF.

This clonotype was detected only a few times. The CDR3 DNA is TGCGCCAGCAGCGCGATACAGGGGATGAACACTGAAGCTTTCTTT. Its protein is CASSAIQGMNTEAFF. V gene TRBV5-1 combines with J gene TRBJ1-1, with 7 positions matching TRBD1. V was clipped by 4 bases and J by 0 bases; unmatched bases: 6. Per germline, CDR1 SGHRS and CDR2 YFSETQ. The CDR3 has 15 amino acids.